The clone carrying this T cell receptor (beta chain) was counted a few times. Its antigen remains unidentified. This sample stems from a study of T-cell memory formation after mild COVID-19. Germline V gene lookup returns CDR1 MNHNY and CDR2 SVGAGI (reference sequence). This CDR3 is built from 14 residues. V lost 10 bases and J lost 0, with 14 bases in between. General observations from the study: Later expanders leaned CD4+, whereas day 15 to 85 contracting clones were balanced CD4/CD8.

Constant-segment primers were used for 5'RACE, and the resulting TCR alpha and TCR beta cDNA libraries carried sample barcodes and UMIs. MiXCR was run by TCRdb on the 5' RACE reads, yielding one entry per CDR3 protein. The sample lists around 200,000 distinct CDR3 sequences; roughly 10% were seen once. Material: PBMCs or a T cell subset sorted from them (not recorded which). This sequence joins TRBV6-6 and TRBJ2-3; possible D gene TRBD2, 6 bases. This receptor was identified in a young man who had mild COVID-19 (a few samples of this study predate the infection). Cell type and time point are not known. In DNA form, the CDR3 reads TGTGCCACCTCCCCCCGGGAGAGCACAGATACGCAGTATTTT. Translated: CATSPRESTDTQYF.